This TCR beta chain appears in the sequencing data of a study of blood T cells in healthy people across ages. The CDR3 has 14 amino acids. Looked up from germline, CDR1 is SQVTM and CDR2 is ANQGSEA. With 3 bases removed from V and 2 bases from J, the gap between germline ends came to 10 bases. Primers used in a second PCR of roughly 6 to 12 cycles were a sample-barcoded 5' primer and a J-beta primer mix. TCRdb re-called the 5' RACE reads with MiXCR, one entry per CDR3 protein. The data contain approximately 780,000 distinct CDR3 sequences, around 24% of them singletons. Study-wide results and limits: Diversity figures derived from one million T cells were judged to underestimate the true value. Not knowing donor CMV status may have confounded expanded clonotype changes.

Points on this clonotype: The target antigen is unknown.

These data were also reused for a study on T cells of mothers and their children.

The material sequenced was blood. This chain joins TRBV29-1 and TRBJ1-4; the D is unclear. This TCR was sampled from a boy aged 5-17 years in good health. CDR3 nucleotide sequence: TGCAGCGTTGATTTGGGCAGGACTAATGAAAAACTGTTTTTT. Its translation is CSVDLGRTNEKLFF.